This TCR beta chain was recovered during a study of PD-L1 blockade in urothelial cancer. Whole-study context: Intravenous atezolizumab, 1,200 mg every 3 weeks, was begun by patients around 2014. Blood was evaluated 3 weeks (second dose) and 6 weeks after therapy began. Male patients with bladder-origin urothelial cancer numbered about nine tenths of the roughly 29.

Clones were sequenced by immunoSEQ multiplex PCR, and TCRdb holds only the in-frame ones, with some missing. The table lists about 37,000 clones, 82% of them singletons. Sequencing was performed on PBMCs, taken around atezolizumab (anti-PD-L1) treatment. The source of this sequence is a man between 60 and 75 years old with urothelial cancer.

The CDR3 here is CASSLTQTGGRGNEQFF. The CDR3 DNA is TGTGCCAGCAGCTTAACCCAAACGGGGGGAAGAGGGAATGAGCAGTTCTTC. This sequence joins TRBV7-2 and TRBJ2-1; 7 nucleotides match TRBD2. The CDR3 runs 17 residues. V trimming: 2 bases; J trimming: 7 bases; junction bases outside the gene matches: 14. CDR1 SGHTA and CDR2 FQGNSA come from the germline V gene.